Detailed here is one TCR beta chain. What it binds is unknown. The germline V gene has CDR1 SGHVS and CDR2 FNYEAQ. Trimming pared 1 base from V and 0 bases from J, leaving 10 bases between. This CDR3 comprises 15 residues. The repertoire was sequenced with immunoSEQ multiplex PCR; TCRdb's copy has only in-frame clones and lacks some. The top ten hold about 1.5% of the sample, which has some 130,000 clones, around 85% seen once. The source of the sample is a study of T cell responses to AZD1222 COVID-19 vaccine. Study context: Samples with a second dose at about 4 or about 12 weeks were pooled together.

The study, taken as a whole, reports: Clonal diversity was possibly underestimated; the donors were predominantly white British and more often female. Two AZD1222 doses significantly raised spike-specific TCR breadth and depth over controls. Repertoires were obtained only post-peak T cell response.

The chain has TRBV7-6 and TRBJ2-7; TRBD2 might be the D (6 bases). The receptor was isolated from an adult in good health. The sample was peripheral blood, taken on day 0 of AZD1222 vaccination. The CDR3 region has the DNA TGTGCCAGCAGCTTAGATGGGGGGACCTCCTACGAGCAGTACTTC. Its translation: CASSLDGGTSYEQYF.